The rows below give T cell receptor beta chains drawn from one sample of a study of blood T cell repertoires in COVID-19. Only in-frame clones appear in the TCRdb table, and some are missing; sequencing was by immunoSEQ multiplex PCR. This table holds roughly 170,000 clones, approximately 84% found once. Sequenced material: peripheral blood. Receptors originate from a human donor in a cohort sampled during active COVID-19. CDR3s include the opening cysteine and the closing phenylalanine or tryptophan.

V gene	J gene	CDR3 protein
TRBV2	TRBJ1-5	CASHRGNQPQHF
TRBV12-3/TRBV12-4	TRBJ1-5	CASRTGHQPQHF
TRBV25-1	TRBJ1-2	CASSEPGGADYGYTF
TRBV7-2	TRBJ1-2	CASSLEGGLNYGYTF
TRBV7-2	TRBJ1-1	CASSLVEGKSEAFF
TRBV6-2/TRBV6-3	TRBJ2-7	CASSYGSGGGVYEQYF
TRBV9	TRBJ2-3	CASSDPGTGPSTDTQYF
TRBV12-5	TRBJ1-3	CASGYGGTGGNTIYF
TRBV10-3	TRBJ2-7	CAISEGQGRDEQYF
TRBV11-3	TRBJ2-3	CASSFGTVSTDTQYF
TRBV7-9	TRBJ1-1	CASSLAGAEGTEAFF
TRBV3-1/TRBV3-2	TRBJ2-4	CASSQVGREGAKNIQYF
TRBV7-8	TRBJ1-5	CASSPNRDQGASPPQHF
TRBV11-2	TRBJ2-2	CASSSLAGVNTGELFF
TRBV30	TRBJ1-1	CAWSALRDKNTEAFF
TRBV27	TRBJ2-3	CASSHGTSGVSDTQYF
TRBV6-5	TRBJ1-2	CASSQGQKSYGYTF
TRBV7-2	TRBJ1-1	CASSLGAVMNTEAFF
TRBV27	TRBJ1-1	CASRSDRGTEAFF
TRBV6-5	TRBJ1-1	CASSSPPRGMAEAFF
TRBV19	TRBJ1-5	CASSKRTGGFQPQHF
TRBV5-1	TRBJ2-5	CASSFGGRGGQETQYF
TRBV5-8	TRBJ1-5	CASSLAGHLSNQPQHF
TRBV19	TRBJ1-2	CASRGGSNYGYTF
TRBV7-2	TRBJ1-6	CASSLGTVNSPLHF
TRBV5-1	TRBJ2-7	CASSLGTGAYEQYF
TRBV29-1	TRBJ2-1	CSVVGERYYNEQFF
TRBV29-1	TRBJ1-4	CSVRAGALPTNEKLFF
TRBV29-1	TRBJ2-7	CSVAPSSYEQYF
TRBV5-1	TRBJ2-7	CASTGSAGGEQYF
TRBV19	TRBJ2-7	CASSTGAGNEQYF
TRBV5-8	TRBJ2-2	CASSHDRNTGELFF
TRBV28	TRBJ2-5	CASSFQGEETQYF
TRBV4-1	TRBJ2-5	CASSQVGQGGETQYF
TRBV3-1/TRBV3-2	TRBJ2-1	CASSQDFASGDNEQFF
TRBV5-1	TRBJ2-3	CASSLGAGGQFGFDTQYF
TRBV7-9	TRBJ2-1	CASSLVPSGDPNEQFF
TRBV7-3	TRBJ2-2	CASSLGGRPGELFF
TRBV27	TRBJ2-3	CASSFSPGGETDTQYF
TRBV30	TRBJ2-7	CAWSASRDGGYEQYF
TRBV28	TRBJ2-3	CASSAAGDTDTQYF
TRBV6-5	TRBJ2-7	CASSYTGGNEQYF
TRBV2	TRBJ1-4	CASWDRNNEKLFF
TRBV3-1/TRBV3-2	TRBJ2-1	CASSQSAGGSYNEQFF
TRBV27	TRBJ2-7	CASRLTRGSSYEQYF
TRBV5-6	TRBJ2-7	CASSLDSYYEQYF